This T cell receptor beta chain was sequenced for a study of T-cell reconstitution after alpha-beta-depleted transplantation in children. Study observations and caveats: Expanded clones from the graft, numbering several hundred, reportedly supplied alpha-beta T cells about two months after transplant. Where some patients showed high TCRbeta diversity at day 60, it came from recipient T cells and thymic progenitors that had survived. At one year after transplant, newly produced T cells mostly accounted for T-cell counts and diversity.

V lost 6 bases to trimming and J lost 2 bases, with 12 bases between them. The CDR3 has 14 residues. A library of TCRbeta sequences, prepared with unique molecular identifiers, was generated. From the PCR reads, TCRdb called clonotypes with MiXCR, one entry per CDR3 protein. The sample includes about 580,000 distinct CDR3 sequences, 27% of them seen just once. This clonotype was counted between two and nine times. Its antigen is unidentified. The V gene is TRBV12-3 or TRBV12-4, the J gene TRBJ2-3; no clear D gene. The TCR originated in a boy in the first two years of life with Wiskott-Aldrich syndrome, due to receive a stem cell transplant. The starting material was PBMCs, obtained before TCRalphabeta/CD19-depleted stem cell transplant. CDR3 loop: CASRTPGPTDTQYF. CDR3 nucleotide sequence: TGTGCCAGCAGGACCCCCGGACCCACAGATACGCAGTATTTT.